These 9 T cell receptor beta chains came from one sample sequenced in a study of HIV-infected patients and healthy controls. cDNA was made from approximately 500 ng RNA using alpha and beta constant primers. Separate chain-specific third strand synthesis with multiplexing indices produced the alpha and beta libraries. TCRdb redid the calling of the 5' RACE reads with MiXCR, one entry per CDR3 protein. The sample includes around 21,000 distinct CDR3 sequences, 7.5% to 9% seen only once; the top ten take approximately 2.5%. The repertoire came from unfractionated whole blood and reflected all unsorted peripheral T cells. The specimen sequenced was blood. The origin of the receptors is an adult in good health.

The table lists this clonotype with many counts. This chain uses TRBV4-2 with TRBJ2-2, with D possibly TRBD1 on 5 matching bases. CDR3 length: 14 residues. Germline V lookup: CDR1 LGHNA, CDR2 YNFKEQ. Trimming shortened V by 4 bases and J by 3 bases, and 9 bases separated the two germline ends. The CDR3 coding sequence is TGTGCCAGCAGCCCGGACACTTACACCGGGGAGCTGTTTTTT. This gives the protein CASSPDTYTGELFF.

By sample fraction, this clonotype is medium-sized. This sequence joins TRBV28 and TRBJ2-7, with TRBD2 matching 8 bases. The V gene end was trimmed by 6 bases and the J gene end by 6 bases; junction bases not matched to a gene: 7. This CDR3 has 13 amino acids. Per germline, CDR1 MDHEN and CDR2 SYDVKM. CDR3 nucleotides: TGTGCCAGCAGCCCGGGACTAGTTGCCGAGCAGTACTTC. Protein product: CASSPGLVAEQYF.

This clonotype was found many times. The chain joins TRBV7-2 to TRBJ2-3; a weak D match, TRBD2 (5 bases). This CDR3 is 16 amino acids long. The V gene lost 3 bases and the J gene lost 4 bases, with 17 bases spanning the gap. Germline lookup yields CDR1 SGHTA and CDR2 FQGNSA. The CDR3 reads CASSFMGSLGPDTQYF. The CDR3 nucleotides are TGTGCCAGCAGCTTCATGGGGAGCCTTGGCCCAGATACGCAGTATTTT.

This clonotype was counted at least ten times. The chain has TRBV7-2 and TRBJ2-5; the D gene could be TRBD1 or TRBD2 (6 bases each). The V and J ends lost 4 bases and 5 bases respectively, with 14 bases between them. The CDR3 length is 14 residues. Germline V CDR1 and CDR2: SGHTA, FQGNSA. This CDR3 is CASSSDRGRETQYF. CDR3 coding DNA: TGTGCCAGCAGCTCGGACAGAGGGAGGGAGACCCAGTACTTC.

This clonotype was counted between two and nine times. The rearrangement joins TRBV7-9 to TRBJ2-2; unclear D gene. Germline V gene lookup returns CDR1 SEHNR and CDR2 FQNEAQ (reference sequence). V was trimmed by 11 bases and J by 1 base, leaving 14 bases between them. The length of the CDR3 is 14 residues. CDR3 bases: TGTGCCTACAAAAAAACAGAGAACACCGGGGAGCTGTTTTTT. Its protein is CAYKKTENTGELFF.

This clonotype has a handful of counts. V and J are TRBV7-6 and TRBJ2-7; 9 bases are shared with TRBD1. V lost 5 bases and J lost 3; bases outside the gene matches: 8. Germline V gene sequence: CDR1 SGHVS, CDR2 FNYEAQ. The CDR3 spans 15 residues. CDR3 region: CASSGLPGQGYEQYF. CDR3 nucleotide sequence: TGTGCCAGCAGCGGACTCCCGGGACAGGGCTACGAGCAGTACTTC.

The V gene is TRBV10-3, the J gene TRBJ1-5, with 7 bases identical to TRBD1. Germline V gene sequence: CDR1 ENHRY, CDR2 SYGVKD. The CDR3 has 14 residues. Trimming removed 10 bases from V and 7 bases from J; junction bases left unmatched: 13. Here the CDR3 DNA reads TGTGCCACCGAAAGGACAGGTGGAAGGCAGCCCCAGCATTTT. This sequence encodes CATERTGGRQPQHF.

In this sample, this clonotype is medium-sized. The rearrangement uses TRBV7-9 and TRBJ2-3; D ambiguous. Germline CDR1 is SEHNR and CDR2 is FQNEAQ (reference sequence). The CDR3 has 14 residues. Trimming shortened V by 5 bases and J by 1 base, and 10 bases separated the two germline ends. The CDR3 protein is CASSPRRGTDTQYF. The CDR3 nucleotides read TGTGCCAGCAGCCCTCGCCGGGGCACAGATACGCAGTATTTT.

This clonotype was counted many times. The chain carries TRBV19 and TRBJ2-2; possibly TRBD1 for D (6 bases). Germline V CDR1 and CDR2: LNHDA, SQIVND (reference sequence). The CDR3 has 17 residues. The V end was cut by 7 bases, the J end by 4 bases, with 22 bases between. This CDR3 is CASIGGWGPRGTGELFF. The DNA of the CDR3 is TGTGCCAGTATAGGGGGATGGGGCCCCAGGGGCACCGGGGAGCTGTTTTTT.